These 30 T cell receptor beta chains share one sample of origin, sequenced in a study of T cell responses to AZD1222 COVID-19 vaccine. Method: immunoSEQ multiplex PCR; TCRdb's copy keeps in-frame clones and lacks some. The top ten clones hold around 7.3% of a sample with 40,000 to 60,000 clones, 80% to 90% of them seen once. The sample was peripheral blood, taken 28 days after the second AZD1222 dose. The receptor set was obtained from an adult who received the AZD1222 COVID-19 vaccine.

The chain is built from TRBV7-9 and TRBJ1-1; tentatively, D is TRBD1 (6 bases). The V and J ends lost 4 bases and 4 bases respectively, with 16 bases between them. Germline assignment: CDR1 SEHNR and CDR2 FQNEAQ (reference sequence). The CDR3 is 15 residues long. CDR3 in DNA: TGTGCCAGCAGCTCCGACACAGGGAGGACCACTGAAGCTTTCTTT. As protein: CASSSDTGRTTEAFF.

V gene TRBV7-9 combines with J gene TRBJ2-1; 12 nucleotides match TRBD2. Unmatched junction bases numbered 6, after V lost 5 bases and J lost 1 base. The CDR3 is 17 amino acids. Looked up from germline, CDR1 is SEHNR and CDR2 is FQNEAQ (reference sequence). The CDR3 coding sequence is TGTGCCAGCAGCGCACCGGGACTAGCGGGTTCCTACAATGAGCAGTTCTTC. Translating gives CASSAPGLAGSYNEQFF.

This chain links TRBV12-3 or TRBV12-4 with TRBJ2-1, with 8 bases fitting TRBD2. CDR3 length equals 13 residues. J gave up 4 bases and V 6 bases, and 2 bases lay outside the gene matches. CDR3 DNA sequence: TGTGCCAGCAGACTAGCGGATTACAATGAGCAGTTCTTC. Protein product: CASRLADYNEQFF.

The chain has TRBV5-5 and TRBJ2-1, with D possibly matching TRBD2 (6 bases). This CDR3 has 14 amino acids. V dropped 2 bases and J dropped 9 bases, with 15 bases sitting between them. CDR1 is SGHKS and CDR2 is YYEKEE in the germline V gene (reference sequence). CDR3 loop: CASSFTGEASEQFF. The CDR3 DNA reads as TGTGCCAGCAGCTTTACGGGAGAAGCAAGTGAGCAGTTCTTC. The whole variable domain, filled in from reference TRBV5-5 and TRBJ2-1, reads DAGVTQSPTHLIKTRGQQVTLRCSPISGHKSVSWYQQVLGQGPQFIFQYYEKEERGRGNFPDRFSARQFPNYSSELNVNALLLGDSALYLCASSFTGEASEQFFGPGTRLTVL.

This chain links TRBV5-1 with TRBJ2-5; tentatively, D is TRBD1 (5 bases). The V gene lost 0 bases and the J gene lost 1 base, with 19 bases spanning the gap. This CDR3 is built from 18 residues. The germline V gene encodes CDR1 SGHRS and CDR2 YFSETQ. In DNA form, the CDR3 reads TGCGCCAGCAGCTTGGTTCGTTTCAAGACAGACGTCCAAGAGACCCAGTACTTC. Protein sequence: CASSLVRFKTDVQETQYF.

The chain recombines TRBV6-5 with TRBJ1-2; TRBD1 matches 11 bases. Germline V CDR1 and CDR2: MNHEY, SVGAGI. V shed 8 bases, J shed 8 bases, and the junction held 7 bases outside the gene matches. The CDR3 runs to 13 residues. CDR3 residues: CASSDRGLSGYTF. DNA of the CDR3: TGTGCCAGCTCGGACAGGGGGCTTAGCGGCTACACCTTC.

This clone was seen more than once but under ten times. The V call is TRBV5-1, the J call TRBJ2-7, with 10 positions matching TRBD2. CDR3 size: 18 residues. Per germline, CDR1 SGHRS and CDR2 YFSETQ. V shed 0 bases and J 2 bases; nucleotides not matched to a gene: 11. The CDR3 reads CASSLAKRGGNTPYEQYF. DNA for the CDR3: TGCGCCAGCAGCTTGGCTAAGCGGGGGGGAAATACCCCCTACGAGCAGTACTTC. The variable domain in full, completed from reference TRBV5-1 and TRBJ2-7, reads KAGVTQTPRYLIKTRGQQVTLSCSPISGHRSVSWYQQTPGQGLQFLFEYFSETQRNKGNFPGRFSGRQFSNSRSEMNVSTLELGDSALYLCASSLAKRGGNTPYEQYFGPGTRLTVT.

The chain uses TRBV7-3 and TRBJ2-3; 10 nucleotides align to TRBD2. CDR3 length: 15 amino acids. In germline, CDR1 is SGHTA, CDR2 FQGTGA. The V segment lost 3 bases and the J segment 4 bases; nucleotides outside the gene matches: 4. This CDR3 reads CASSFLAGVSDTQYF. The CDR3 nucleotides are TGTGCCAGCAGCTTCCTAGCGGGAGTTTCAGATACGCAGTATTTT.

The rearrangement links TRBV27 to TRBJ2-3, with TRBD1 matching 7 bases. Germline loops: CDR1 MNHEY, CDR2 SMNVEV (reference sequence). CDR3 length: 14 amino acids. Trimming took 7 bases from V and 8 from J; bases not matched to a gene: 12. CDR3 DNA sequence: TGTGCCAGCAACTACAGGGGATCGAAAAGTACGCAGTATTTT. Translated, it gives CASNYRGSKSTQYF.

The J gene is TRBJ1-5, the V gene TRBV5-1; D is undetermined. The length of the CDR3 is 13 residues. With 0 bases removed from V and 5 bases from J, the gap between germline ends came to 6 bases. Germline values: CDR1 SGHRS, CDR2 YFSETQ. This chain's CDR3 is CASSLERYQPQHF. The CDR3, as DNA: TGCGCCAGCAGCTTGGAGAGATATCAGCCCCAGCATTTT.

This chain links TRBV7-2 with TRBJ2-7; 7 positions match TRBD1. With V trimmed by 5 bases and J by 2 bases, 6 bases remained unmatched. This CDR3 contains 14 residues. CDR1 SGHTA and CDR2 FQGNSA come from the germline V gene. DNA for the CDR3: TGTGCCAGCAGCCCCGGGACAGTTCCCTACGAGCAGTACTTC. Translating gives CASSPGTVPYEQYF.

The gene calls are TRBV6-5 and TRBJ1-5; the match to TRBD1 covers 8 bases. From germline, CDR1 is MNHEY and CDR2 SVGAGI. CDR3 size: 14 residues. Unmatched junction bases numbered 7, after V lost 5 bases and J lost 7 bases. The CDR3 here is CASSPDRGGQPQHF. CDR3 DNA sequence: TGTGCCAGCAGTCCTGACAGGGGTGGGCAGCCCCAGCATTTT.

In the case of this clone: This specimen includes other DNA sequences encoding the same CDR3. This rearrangement joins TRBV6-5 to TRBJ2-5; tentatively, D is TRBD2 (6 bases). The CDR3 is 14 amino acids. V was trimmed by 0 bases and J by 1 base, leaving 6 bases between them. The germline V gene encodes CDR1 MNHEY and CDR2 SVGAGI. The CDR3 coding sequence is TGTGCCAGCAGTTACTCGGGGGGCCAAGAGACCCAGTACTTC. Amino acids: CASSYSGGQETQYF.

This rearrangement joins TRBV24-1 to TRBJ2-1, with D perhaps TRBD1 or TRBD2 (6 bases each). Trimming cost V 10 bases and J 7 bases, with 19 bases left between them. Germline values: CDR1 KGHDR, CDR2 SFDVKD. The CDR3 contains 14 residues. The CDR3 protein is CATGGQAAWNEQFF. The CDR3 DNA sequence: TGTGCCACAGGGGGGCAGGCGGCGTGGAATGAGCAGTTCTTC.

There are a few counts of this clone. The J gene is TRBJ2-5, the V gene TRBV11-2; the D gene could be TRBD1 or TRBD2 (7 bases each). Per germline, CDR1 SGHAT and CDR2 FQNNGV. The CDR3 spans 14 residues. Trimming removed 5 bases at V and 1 base at J, with 11 bases between. The CDR3 is CASSGGDSQETQYF. CDR3 DNA: TGTGCCAGCAGCGGGGGGGACAGCCAAGAGACCCAGTACTTC.

The chain links TRBV29-1 to TRBJ2-2, with D tentatively TRBD1 (5 bases). Deletions cut 6 bases from V and 5 bases from J, with 10 bases between. CDR1 and CDR2 from the germline V gene are SQVTM and ANQGSEA. The CDR3 loop spans 12 amino acids. The CDR3 reads CSVGPGTGELFF. Written as DNA, the CDR3 is TGCAGCGTCGGGCCAGGGACCGGGGAGCTGTTTTTT.

The rearrangement links TRBV5-4 to TRBJ1-2; D uncertain. The germline V and J ends were trimmed by 0 bases and 4 bases, with 13 bases remaining between them. The CDR3 is 15 amino acids. From germline, CDR1 is SGHNT and CDR2 YYREEE (reference sequence). The CDR3 protein is CASSLDARHFYGYTF. The CDR3 coding sequence is TGTGCCAGCAGCTTGGATGCCCGACACTTCTATGGCTACACCTTC.

The V gene is TRBV25-1, the J gene TRBJ2-7; D perhaps matches TRBD2 (6 bases). Germline-derived CDR1 and CDR2 are MGHDK and SYGVNS. The CDR3 runs 12 residues. The V end lost 6 bases, the J end lost 4 bases, and 10 bases lay between the germline ends. This chain's CDR3 is CASSPGTYEQYF. CDR3 DNA sequence: TGTGCCAGCAGCCCGGGGACTTACGAGCAGTACTTC.

This clone was counted once. CDR3 loop: CASRAGRALEAFF. CDR3 coding DNA: TGTGCCAGCAGGGCGGGTAGGGCCCTTGAAGCTTTCTTT. This chain joins TRBV7-9 and TRBJ1-1; the D is unclear. Trimming shortened V by 6 bases and J by 7 bases, and 15 bases separated the two germline ends. CDR3 size: 13 residues. CDR1 and CDR2 (germline): SEHNR, FQNEAQ (reference sequence). Full variable domain (rest looked up from reference TRBV7-9 and TRBJ1-1): DTGVSQNPRHKITKRGQNVTFRCDPISEHNRLYWYRQTLGQGPEFLTYFQNEAQLEKSRLLSDRFSAERPKGSFSTLEIQRTEQGDSAMYLCASRAGRALEAFFGQGTRLTVV.

The chain carries TRBV4-2 and TRBJ1-5; no clear D gene. CDR1 LGHNA and CDR2 YNFKEQ come from the germline V gene. The CDR3 loop spans 16 amino acids. The V end lost 0 bases, the J end lost 0 bases, and 9 bases lay between the germline ends. DNA for the CDR3: TGTGCCAGCAGCCAAGAGGTAGGGAATAGCAATCAGCCCCAGCATTTT. Translated: CASSQEVGNSNQPQHF.

The chain employs TRBV9 and TRBJ2-1, with D possibly matching TRBD2 (5 bases). The V end lost 4 bases, the J end lost 3 bases, and 14 bases lay between the germline ends. CDR1 and CDR2 from the germline V gene are SGDLS and YYNGEE. The CDR3 extends over 15 amino acids. The CDR3 nucleotides read TGTGCCAGCAGCTCAGGAGGAGGTAGCTACAATGAGCAGTTCTTC. Encoded protein: CASSSGGGSYNEQFF.

The rearrangement uses TRBV28 and TRBJ1-2; D gene ambiguous. V lost 8 bases to trimming and J lost 3 bases, with 4 bases between them. Germline CDR1 is MDHEN and CDR2 is SYDVKM. The CDR3 totals 10 residues. CDR3 sequence: CASRDYGYTF. CDR3 nucleotides: TGTGCCAGCCGAGACTATGGCTACACCTTC.

This sequence joins TRBV21-1 and TRBJ2-5; the table's D gene call, TRBD1, was not cross checked with the DNA. TRBV21-1 is termed a pseudogene. This CDR3 contains 16 residues. The DNA of the CDR3 is TGTGCCAGCAGCAACATCCCGACAGGGGGAACGGAGACCCAGTACTTC. Translated, it gives CASSNIPTGGTETQYF.

This chain connects TRBV2 to TRBJ1-5; D unresolved. The germline V gene has CDR1 SNHLY and CDR2 FYNNEI. CDR3 length equals 15 residues. V was cut by 1 base and J by 0 bases, with 7 bases left in between. The CDR3 DNA sequence: TGTGCCAGCAGTGAAGGCACTTATAGCAATCAGCCCCAGCATTTT. It specifies CASSEGTYSNQPQHF.

The rearrangement uses TRBV19 and TRBJ1-6; no clear D. The CDR3 is 16 amino acids. V dropped 5 bases and J dropped 0 bases, with 11 bases sitting between them. CDR1 and CDR2 (germline): LNHDA, SQIVND (reference sequence). The CDR3 DNA follows: TGTGCCAGTAGTGGAGGAGGGAGCTCCTATAATTCACCCCTCCACTTT. Translating gives CASSGGGSSYNSPLHF.

This chain uses TRBV30 with TRBJ1-3; tentatively, D is TRBD1 (5 bases). The CDR3 is 13 residues long. Germline-derived CDR1 and CDR2 are GTSNPN and SVGIG (reference sequence). The V end was cut by 4 bases, the J end by 4 bases, with 11 bases between. The CDR3 DNA follows: TGTGCCTGGACGGGACTTCGGGGAAACACCATATATTTT. This gives the protein CAWTGLRGNTIYF.

The V and J genes are TRBV27 and TRBJ2-2, with TRBD1 as a possible D gene (6 bases). CDR1 MNHEY and CDR2 SMNVEV come from the germline V gene (reference sequence). V was clipped by 3 bases and J by 5 bases, with 13 bases between them. The CDR3 is 15 residues long. The CDR3 spells CASSLGRGYTGELFF. The DNA for the CDR3 is TGTGCCAGCAGTTTGGGCAGGGGTTATACCGGGGAGCTGTTTTTT.

In DNA, the CDR3 is TGTGCCAGTAGTATTCCTACTTCTAGCGGGAGCCCCCACGAGCAGTACTTC. Translating gives CASSIPTSSGSPHEQYF. The chain is built from TRBV19 and TRBJ2-7; 10 bases map to TRBD2. Germline CDR1 LNHDA, CDR2 SQIVND (reference sequence). V gave up 3 bases and J gave up 5 bases; unmatched junction bases: 13. The CDR3 is 17 amino acids.

The rearrangement joins TRBV21-1 to TRBJ1-1. TRBV21-1 is assigned pseudogene status. The CDR3 is 16 amino acids. The CDR3 sequence is CASSRGGPIGSTEAFF. CDR3 coding DNA: TGTGCCAGCAGCAGGGGGGGGCCGATCGGAAGCACTGAAGCTTTCTTT.

The J gene is TRBJ1-2, the V gene TRBV19; no clear D. Trimming pared 5 bases from V and 2 bases from J, leaving 9 bases between. Germline V gene data show CDR1 as LNHDA and CDR2 as SQIVND (reference sequence). This CDR3 is built from 13 residues. The CDR3 sequence: CASSVDNNYGYTF. CDR3 nucleotide sequence: TGTGCCAGTAGTGTGGATAACAACTATGGCTACACCTTC.